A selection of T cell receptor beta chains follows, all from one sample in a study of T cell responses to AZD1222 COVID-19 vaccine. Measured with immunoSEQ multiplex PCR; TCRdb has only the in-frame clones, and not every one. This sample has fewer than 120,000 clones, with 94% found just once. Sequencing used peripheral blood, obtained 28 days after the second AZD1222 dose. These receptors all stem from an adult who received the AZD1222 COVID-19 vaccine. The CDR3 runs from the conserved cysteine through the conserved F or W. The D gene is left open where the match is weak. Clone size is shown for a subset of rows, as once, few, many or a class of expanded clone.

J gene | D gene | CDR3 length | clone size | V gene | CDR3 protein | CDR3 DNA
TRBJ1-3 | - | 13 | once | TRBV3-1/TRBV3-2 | CASSPSSGNTIYF | TGTGCCAGCAGCCCGAGCTCTGGAAACACCATATATTTT
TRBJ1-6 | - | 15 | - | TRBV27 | CASSSPGHGNSPLHF | TGTGCCAGCAGTTCCCCGGGACACGGAAATTCACCCCTCCACTTT
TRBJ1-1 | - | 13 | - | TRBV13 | CASSSTWWTEAFF | TGTGCCAGCAGCTCTACATGGTGGACTGAAGCTTTCTTT
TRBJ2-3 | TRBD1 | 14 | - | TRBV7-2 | CASRDRGSGDTQYF | TGTGCCAGCAGGGACAGGGGGTCGGGAGATACGCAGTATTTT
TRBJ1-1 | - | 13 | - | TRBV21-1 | CASGFSGNSEAFF | TGTGCCAGCGGCTTTTCAGGGAACTCTGAAGCTTTCTTT
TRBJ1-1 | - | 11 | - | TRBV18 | CASSPGTEAFF | TGTGCCAGCTCACCGGGCACTGAAGCTTTCTTT
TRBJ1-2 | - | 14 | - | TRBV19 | CASWGQAWNYGYTF | TGTGCCAGTTGGGGGCAGGCGTGGAACTATGGCTACACCTTC
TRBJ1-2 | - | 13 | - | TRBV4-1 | CASLGEDSYGYTF | TGCGCCAGCCTTGGCGAAGATAGCTATGGCTACACCTTC
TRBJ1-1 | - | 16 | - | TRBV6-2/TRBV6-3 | CASSLTAGQMNTEAFF | TGTGCCAGCAGCTTGACCGCGGGTCAGATGAACACTGAAGCTTTCTTT
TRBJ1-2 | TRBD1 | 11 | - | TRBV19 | CASTGGRGYTF | TGTGCCAGCACAGGGGGTCGGGGCTACACCTTC
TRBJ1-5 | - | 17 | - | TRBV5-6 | CASSLAAGRNSNQPQHF | TGTGCCAGCAGCTTGGCGGCGGGCAGGAATAGCAATCAGCCCCAGCATTTT
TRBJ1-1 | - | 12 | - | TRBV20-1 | CSASWQNTEAFF | TGCAGTGCTAGTTGGCAGAACACTGAAGCTTTCTTT
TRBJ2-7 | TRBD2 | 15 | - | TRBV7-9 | CASSLGQGGWYEQYF | TGTGCCAGCAGCTTAGGCCAGGGAGGGTGGTACGAGCAGTACTTC
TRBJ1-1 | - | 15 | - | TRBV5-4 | CASSNDDRWGTEAFF | TGTGCCAGCAGCAACGATGACAGGTGGGGCACTGAAGCTTTCTTT
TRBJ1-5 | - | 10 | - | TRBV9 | CADSNQPQHF | TGTGCTGATAGCAATCAGCCCCAGCATTTT
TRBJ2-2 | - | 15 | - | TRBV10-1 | CASSDGPKEGGELFF | TGCGCCAGCAGTGATGGCCCAAAGGAGGGCGGGGAGCTGTTTTTT
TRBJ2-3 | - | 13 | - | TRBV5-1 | CASMESGGDTQYF | TGCGCCAGCATGGAGAGCGGCGGAGATACGCAGTATTTT
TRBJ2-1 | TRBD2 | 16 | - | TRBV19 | CASSLSGGLGGNEQFF | TGTGCCAGTAGCCTCAGCGGGGGCTTAGGAGGGAATGAGCAGTTCTTC
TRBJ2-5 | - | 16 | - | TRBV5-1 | CASSLAQEDPQETQYF | TGCGCCAGCAGCTTGGCGCAGGAAGACCCTCAAGAGACCCAGTACTTC
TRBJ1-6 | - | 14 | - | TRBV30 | CAWRAGGYNSPLHF | TGTGCCTGGAGGGCGGGGGGTTATAATTCACCCCTCCACTTT
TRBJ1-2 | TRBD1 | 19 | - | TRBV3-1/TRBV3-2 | CASSPRIKFPGQGNYGYTF | TGTGCCAGCAGCCCTCGCATCAAATTCCCGGGACAGGGGAACTATGGCTACACCTTC
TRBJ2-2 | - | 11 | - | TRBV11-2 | CASTWTGELFF | TGTGCCAGCACCTGGACCGGGGAGCTGTTTTTT
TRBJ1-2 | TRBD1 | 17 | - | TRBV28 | CASRVPGTGGRLKGYTF | TGTGCCAGCAGGGTACCCGGGACAGGGGGAAGGTTGAAAGGCTACACCTTC
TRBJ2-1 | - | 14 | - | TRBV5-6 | CASSLAHYYNEQFF | TGTGCCAGCAGCTTGGCCCACTACTACAATGAGCAGTTCTTC
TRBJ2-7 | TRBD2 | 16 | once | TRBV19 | CASSITSGRLIYEQYF | TGTGCCAGTAGTATAACTAGCGGGAGGCTTATCTACGAGCAGTACTTC
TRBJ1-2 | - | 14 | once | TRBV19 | CASSIDRGGDGYTF | TGTGCCAGTAGTATAGACAGGGGAGGAGATGGCTACACCTTC
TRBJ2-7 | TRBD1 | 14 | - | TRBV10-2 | CASSHGTGGSEQYF | TGCGCCAGCAGTCACGGGACAGGGGGATCCGAGCAGTACTTC
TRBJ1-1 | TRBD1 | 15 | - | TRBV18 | CASSPNRGMNTEAFF | TGTGCCAGCTCACCCAACAGGGGAATGAACACTGAAGCTTTCTTT
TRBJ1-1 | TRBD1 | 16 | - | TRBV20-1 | CSASGSPRQGRTEAFF | TGCAGTGCTAGTGGATCCCCTAGACAGGGGCGCACTGAAGCTTTCTTT
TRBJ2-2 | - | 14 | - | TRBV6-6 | CASRAGFITGELFF | TGTGCCAGCAGGGCGGGGTTTATCACCGGGGAGCTGTTTTTT
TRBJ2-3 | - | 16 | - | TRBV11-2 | CASSRGAGPSTDTQYF | TGTGCCAGCAGCCGAGGGGCGGGGCCTAGCACAGATACGCAGTATTTT
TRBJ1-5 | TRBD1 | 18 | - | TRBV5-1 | CASSRGDRGFGSNQPQHF | TGCGCCAGCAGCCGAGGGGACAGGGGTTTCGGCAGCAATCAGCCCCAGCATTTT
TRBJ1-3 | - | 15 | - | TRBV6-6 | CASSSHIYAGNTIYF | TGTGCCAGCAGTTCGCACATCTACGCTGGAAACACCATATATTTT
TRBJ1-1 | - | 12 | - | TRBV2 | CASRALGTEAFF | TGTGCCAGCAGGGCTTTGGGCACTGAAGCTTTCTTT
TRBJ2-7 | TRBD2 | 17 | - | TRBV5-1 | CASSSFSGTLKAYEQYF | TGCGCCAGCAGCTCCTTTAGCGGGACTCTTAAAGCCTACGAGCAGTACTTC
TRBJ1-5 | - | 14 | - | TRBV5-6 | CASSLAGVLEPQHF | TGTGCCAGCAGCTTGGCTGGCGTTTTGGAGCCCCAGCATTTT
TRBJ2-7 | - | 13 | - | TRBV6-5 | CASTSLFSYEQYF | TGTGCCAGCACTAGCCTATTCTCCTACGAGCAGTACTTC
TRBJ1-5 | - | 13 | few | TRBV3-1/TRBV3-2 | CASSRQLNQPQHF | TGTGCCAGCAGCCGACAGCTCAATCAGCCCCAGCATTTT
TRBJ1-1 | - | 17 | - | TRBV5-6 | CASSLWFWNNMNTEAFF | TGTGCCAGCAGCTTGTGGTTTTGGAATAACATGAACACTGAAGCTTTCTTT
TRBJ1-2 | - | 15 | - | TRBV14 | CASSQGHPVNYGYTF | TGTGCCAGCAGCCAAGGCCACCCGGTGAACTATGGCTACACCTTC
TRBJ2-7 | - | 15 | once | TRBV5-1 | CASSLVAGENYEQYF | TGCGCCAGCAGCTTGGTTGCTGGCGAAAACTACGAGCAGTACTTC
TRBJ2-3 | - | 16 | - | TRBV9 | CASSAFNRISTDTQYF | TGTGCCAGCAGCGCCTTTAACAGGATTAGCACAGATACGCAGTATTTT
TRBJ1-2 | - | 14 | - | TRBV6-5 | CASSYKRDYAGYTF | TGTGCCAGCAGTTATAAAAGGGATTACGCTGGCTACACCTTC
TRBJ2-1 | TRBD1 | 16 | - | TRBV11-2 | CASSLAGTVGSNEQFF | TGTGCCAGCAGCTTAGCCGGGACAGTGGGGTCCAATGAGCAGTTCTTC
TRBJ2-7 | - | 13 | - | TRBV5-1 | CASSLAELPEQYF | TGCGCCAGCAGCTTGGCCGAACTCCCAGAGCAGTACTTC
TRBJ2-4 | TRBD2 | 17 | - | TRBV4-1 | CASSHGWARGGKNIQYF | TGCGCCAGCAGCCATGGCTGGGCCCGGGGGGGCAAAAACATTCAGTACTTC
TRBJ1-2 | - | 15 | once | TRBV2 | CASSGTRGLGYGYTF | TGTGCCAGCAGTGGCACGAGGGGTTTGGGCTATGGCTACACCTTC
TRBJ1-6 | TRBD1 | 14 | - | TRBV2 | CASSSLQGNSPLHF | TGTGCCAGCAGTAGTTTACAGGGGAATTCACCCCTCCACTTT
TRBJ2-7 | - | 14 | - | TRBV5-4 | CASSLGGGLYEQYF | TGTGCCAGCAGCTTGGGAGGGGGGCTCTACGAGCAGTACTTC
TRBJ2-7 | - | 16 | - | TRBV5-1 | CASSLFTEPISYEQYF | TGCGCCAGCAGCTTGTTTACAGAACCGATTTCCTACGAGCAGTACTTC